The rows below give T cell receptor beta chains drawn from one sample of a study of cytomegalovirus exposure and HLA in healthy donors. Assay: immunoSEQ multiplex PCR; the TCRdb copy retains only in-frame clones and omits some. The sample includes 45,000 to 65,000 clones, around nine tenths seen only once; the top ten take roughly 3%. Sequenced: PBMCs. The receptors stem from a man between 18 and 35 years old in good health and CMV-seronegative. Both conserved end residues are part of each CDR3. The order of the fields is J gene, V gene, CDR3 protein.

J gene: TRBJ1-2; V gene: TRBV18; CDR3 protein: CASSPQTGGRGYTF
J gene: TRBJ2-2; V gene: TRBV29-1; CDR3 protein: CSVERSGGTGELFF
J gene: TRBJ2-2; V gene: TRBV10-1; CDR3 protein: CASRLGQNTGELFF
J gene: TRBJ1-5; V gene: TRBV6-1; CDR3 protein: CASRLGTANQPQHF
J gene: TRBJ2-5; V gene: TRBV4-2; CDR3 protein: CASSSSGQGWETQYF
J gene: TRBJ2-5; V gene: TRBV11-1; CDR3 protein: CASSLEDRAETQYF
J gene: TRBJ2-1; V gene: TRBV30; CDR3 protein: CAWRQGGSYNEQFF
J gene: TRBJ2-3; V gene: TRBV7-6; CDR3 protein: CASSLGASGKADTQYF
J gene: TRBJ1-2; V gene: TRBV23-1; CDR3 protein: CASSLDRALNYGYTF
J gene: TRBJ2-1; V gene: TRBV19; CDR3 protein: CASSIGATSVSYNEQFF
J gene: TRBJ1-2; V gene: TRBV7-9; CDR3 protein: CASRPGGRGYTF
J gene: TRBJ2-3; V gene: TRBV5-1; CDR3 protein: CASSLGLVFDTQYF
J gene: TRBJ2-7; V gene: TRBV15; CDR3 protein: CATSSSFGLRTYEQYF
J gene: TRBJ2-1; V gene: TRBV28; CDR3 protein: CASSLSGTGAYNEQFF
J gene: TRBJ2-1; V gene: TRBV7-9; CDR3 protein: CASSPTTGGNEQFF